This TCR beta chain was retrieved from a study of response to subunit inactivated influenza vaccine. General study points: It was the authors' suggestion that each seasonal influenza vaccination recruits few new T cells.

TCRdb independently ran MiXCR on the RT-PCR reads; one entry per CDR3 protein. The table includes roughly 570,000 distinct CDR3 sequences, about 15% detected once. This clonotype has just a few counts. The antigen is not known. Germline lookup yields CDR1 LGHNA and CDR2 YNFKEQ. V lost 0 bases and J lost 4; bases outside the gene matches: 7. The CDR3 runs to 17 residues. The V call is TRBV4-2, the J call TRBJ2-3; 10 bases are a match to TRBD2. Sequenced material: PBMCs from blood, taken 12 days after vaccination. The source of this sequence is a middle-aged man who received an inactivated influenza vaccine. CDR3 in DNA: TGTGCCAGCAGCCAAGATTTTGCTAGCGGGGGATCAGATACGCAGTATTTT. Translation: CASSQDFASGGSDTQYF.